This is a list of T cell receptor beta chains from one sample in a study of regulatory T cells in long-lasting Graves disease. TCRdb independently ran MiXCR on the multiplex PCR reads; one entry per CDR3 protein. The sample includes some 490,000 distinct CDR3 sequences, around 11% seen only once; the top ten take roughly 8.2%. The same data also went into a second study, on T cells in Graves' hyperthyroidism and ophthalmopathy.

The material sequenced was peripheral blood mononuclear cells (PBMCs), taken at new diagnosis, from a patient treated with antithyroid drugs. The receptors stem from a woman aged 25 to 45 with Graves disease. CDR3s include the opening cysteine and the closing phenylalanine or tryptophan. Fields, in order: CDR3 protein, CDR3 DNA, D gene, J gene, V gene, clone size. D genes are given only for firm matches. Where a row states a size, it is once, few, many or the class of an expanded clone; other rows omit it.

CDR3 protein: CASSQVLTGRMNTEAFF; CDR3 DNA: TGCGCCAGCAGCCAAGTGTTAACGGGGCGCATGAACACTGAAGCTTTCTTT; D gene: .; J gene: TRBJ1-1; V gene: TRBV4-1; clone size: .
CDR3 protein: CSATTVNTEAFF; CDR3 DNA: TGCAGTGCTACTACCGTGAACACTGAAGCTTTCTTT; D gene: .; J gene: TRBJ1-1; V gene: TRBV20-1; clone size: .
CDR3 protein: CASRNTVVSTEAFF; CDR3 DNA: TGTGCCAGCAGAAACACGGTGGTCTCGACTGAAGCTTTCTTT; D gene: .; J gene: TRBJ1-1; V gene: TRBV7-2; clone size: .
CDR3 protein: CASSPDRGVYEQYF; CDR3 DNA: TGTGCCAGCAGCCCAGACAGGGGGGTGTACGAGCAGTACTTC; D gene: TRBD1; J gene: TRBJ2-7; V gene: TRBV11-2; clone size: many
CDR3 protein: CASSLEPHSYNEQFF; CDR3 DNA: TGTGCCAGCAGCTTGGAACCACACTCCTACAATGAGCAGTTCTTC; D gene: .; J gene: TRBJ2-1; V gene: TRBV5-5; clone size: many
CDR3 protein: CASSLLRGEYNEQFF; CDR3 DNA: TGTGCCAGCAGCTTATTGCGGGGGGAGTACAATGAGCAGTTCTTC; D gene: TRBD2; J gene: TRBJ2-1; V gene: TRBV7-3; clone size: many
CDR3 protein: CASSVDPQGGTEAFF; CDR3 DNA: TGTGCCAGCAGCGTAGACCCTCAGGGAGGCACTGAAGCTTTCTTT; D gene: .; J gene: TRBJ1-1; V gene: TRBV9; clone size: many
CDR3 protein: CASSIAARGYEQYF; CDR3 DNA: TGTGCCAGTAGTATAGCAGCGCGGGGTTACGAGCAGTACTTC; D gene: .; J gene: TRBJ2-7; V gene: TRBV19; clone size: .
CDR3 protein: CASSLSGQGDTEAFF; CDR3 DNA: TGTGCCAGCAGCCTATCCGGACAGGGGGACACTGAAGCTTTCTTT; D gene: TRBD1; J gene: TRBJ1-1; V gene: TRBV7-3; clone size: many
CDR3 protein: CASSPRLAAPYEQYF; CDR3 DNA: TGTGCCAGCTCACCACGTCTAGCGGCCCCCTACGAGCAGTACTTC; D gene: TRBD2; J gene: TRBJ2-7; V gene: TRBV18; clone size: .
CDR3 protein: CASSLNTGTGVSTDTQYF; CDR3 DNA: TGTGCCAGCAGCTTAAATACGGGGACAGGGGTCAGCACAGATACGCAGTATTTT; D gene: TRBD1; J gene: TRBJ2-3; V gene: TRBV5-8; clone size: many
CDR3 protein: CASSPPEDYGYTF; CDR3 DNA: TGTGCCAGTAGTCCCCCCGAGGACTATGGCTACACCTTC; D gene: .; J gene: TRBJ1-2; V gene: TRBV19; clone size: many
CDR3 protein: CASKGGGRTGELFF; CDR3 DNA: TGTGCCAGTAAGGGGGGAGGTCGCACCGGGGAGCTGTTTTTT; D gene: .; J gene: TRBJ2-2; V gene: TRBV19; clone size: .
CDR3 protein: CASSPSIPGIQADTQYF; CDR3 DNA: TGTGCCAGCTCACCATCCATCCCGGGAATCCAGGCAGATACGCAGTATTTT; D gene: .; J gene: TRBJ2-3; V gene: TRBV18; clone size: many
CDR3 protein: CSARAGRSGEAFF; CDR3 DNA: TGCAGTGCTAGAGCCGGGAGGTCCGGTGAAGCTTTCTTT; D gene: .; J gene: TRBJ1-1; V gene: TRBV20-1; clone size: many
CDR3 protein: CASSTGQGDGYTF; CDR3 DNA: TGCGCCAGCAGCACCGGACAGGGCGATGGCTACACCTTC; D gene: TRBD1; J gene: TRBJ1-2; V gene: TRBV5-1; clone size: many
CDR3 protein: CASNNIVRTGELFF; CDR3 DNA: TGTGCCAGCAACAACATTGTCCGTACCGGGGAGCTGTTTTTT; D gene: .; J gene: TRBJ2-2; V gene: TRBV28; clone size: many
CDR3 protein: CASSVGAGGYQETQYF; CDR3 DNA: TGTGCCAGCAGCGTAGGAGCGGGAGGTTACCAAGAGACCCAGTACTTC; D gene: TRBD2; J gene: TRBJ2-5; V gene: TRBV9; clone size: many
CDR3 protein: CASRIDRVANEKLFF; CDR3 DNA: TGTGCCAGCAGGATAGACAGGGTGGCTAATGAAAAACTGTTTTTT; D gene: TRBD1; J gene: TRBJ1-4; V gene: TRBV28; clone size: .
CDR3 protein: CASSFSGTSPSLF; CDR3 DNA: TGTGCCAGCAGCTTTTCCGGTACTAGTCCGAGCCTATTT; D gene: .; J gene: TRBJ1-4; V gene: TRBV5-6; clone size: few
CDR3 protein: CACSFVGTGDKLFF; CDR3 DNA: TGTGCCTGCAGTTTTGTCGGGACAGGGGATAAACTGTTTTTT; D gene: TRBD1; J gene: TRBJ1-4; V gene: TRBV28; clone size: few
CDR3 protein: CSANRGNYNEQFF; CDR3 DNA: TGCAGTGCTAACAGGGGCAATTACAATGAGCAGTTCTTC; D gene: TRBD1; J gene: TRBJ2-1; V gene: TRBV20-1; clone size: .
CDR3 protein: CASSVVGTVTETQYF; CDR3 DNA: TGTGCCAGCAGTGTAGTTGGGACAGTCACGGAGACCCAGTACTTC; D gene: TRBD1; J gene: TRBJ2-5; V gene: TRBV2; clone size: many